The 16 T cell receptor beta chains given below trace back to one sample, sequenced in a study of Graves' ophthalmopathy and Graves' hyperthyroidism. Using RNA transcripts, the TCR beta CDR3 regions were amplified. The workflow started with a first-round RT-PCR run with HTBI primers and then moved on to a second-round multiplex PCR. MiXCR was run by TCRdb on the multiplex PCR reads, yielding one entry per CDR3 protein. Of under 250,000 distinct CDR3 sequences in the sample, just under 30% were seen once. Sequenced: peripheral blood. These receptors originate from a man aged 45 to 65 with Graves' ophthalmopathy.

Many counts were recorded for this clonotype. The chain has TRBV6-2 or TRBV6-3 and TRBJ2-7, with D uncertain. The V end lost 5 bases, the J end lost 6 bases, and 11 bases lay between the germline ends. The V gene's germline CDR1 is MNHEY and CDR2 SVGEGT. The CDR3 spans 12 residues. The DNA for the CDR3 is TGTGCCAGCAGTCCCACCAAGATCGAGCAGTACTTC. Translated, it gives CASSPTKIEQYF.

This clonotype has ten or more counts. The J gene is TRBJ2-2, the V gene TRBV6-2 or TRBV6-3, with 7 bases lining up with TRBD2. V was pared by 6 bases and J by 4 bases, with 8 bases of the junction left unmatched. The CDR3 has 15 amino acids. Germline-derived CDR1 and CDR2 are MNHEY and SVGEGT. CDR3 loop: CASRPVGGGTGELFF. The CDR3 DNA follows: TGTGCCAGCAGGCCCGTGGGCGGGGGCACCGGGGAGCTGTTTTTT.

This clonotype has only a few counts. The junction shows a germline mismatch at one end, possibly a read error. The J gene is TRBJ2-7, the V gene TRBV7-2; 10 bases line up with TRBD2. Germline assignment: CDR1 SGHTA and CDR2 FQGNSA. The CDR3 is 13 residues long. The CDR3 here is CASSLGPAGGVTF. The CDR3 region has the DNA TGTGCCAGCAGCTTAGGCCCAGCGGGAGGGGTTACCTTC. Using reference TRBV7-2 and TRBJ2-7 for the parts outside the CDR3, the full variable domain is GAGVSQSPSNKVTEKGKDVELRCDPISGHTALYWYRQSLGQGLEFLIYFQGNSAPDKSGLPSDRFSAERTGGSVSTLTIQRTQQEDSAVYLCASSLGPAGGVTFGPGTRLTVT.

Written as DNA, the CDR3 is TGTGCCAGCAGCCAAGTACAGGGGGCGGACACTGAAGCTTTCTTT. Its protein is CASSQVQGADTEAFF. The J gene is TRBJ1-1, the V gene TRBV4-2; TRBD1 matches at 9 bases. V dropped 1 base and J dropped 3; count of bases not matched to a gene: 3. Germline CDR1 LGHNA, CDR2 YNFKEQ. The CDR3 length is 15 residues.

J is TRBJ1-1 and V is TRBV7-2; 7 nucleotides match TRBD1. Looked up from germline, CDR1 is SGHTA and CDR2 is FQGNSA. The CDR3 totals 12 residues. V shed 1 base and J 9 bases; nucleotides not matched to a gene: 2. The CDR3 here is CASSLGGGQAFF. As DNA, the CDR3 is TGTGCCAGCAGCTTAGGAGGGGGCCAAGCTTTCTTT.

The genes are TRBV15 and TRBJ2-5, with 8 bases matching TRBD1. The trim removed 0 bases at V and 6 bases at J, leaving 18 bases unmatched. The CDR3 has 19 residues. Germline CDR1 LNHNV, CDR2 YYDKDF (reference sequence). This CDR3 reads CATSRDRNRDRGLGKTQYF. The DNA of the CDR3 is TGTGCCACCAGCAGAGATAGGAACAGAGACAGGGGCCTAGGGAAGACCCAGTACTTC.

This rearrangement joins TRBV12-3 or TRBV12-4 to TRBJ2-7; D gene unclear. This CDR3 comprises 14 residues. Trimming took 3 bases from V and 6 from J, leaving 15 bases between them. CDR3 region: CASSLSQELVEQYF. CDR3 coding DNA: TGTGCCAGCAGTTTGAGTCAGGAGCTCGTCGAGCAGTACTTC.

This clonotype was detected many times. The chain joins TRBV29-1 to TRBJ2-2; no firm D call. Looked up from germline, CDR1 is SQVTM and CDR2 is ANQGSEA. V lost 4 bases and J lost 5, with 14 bases in between. This CDR3 is 14 amino acids long. The CDR3 nucleotides read TGCAGCGTTGGGACCCACCTTAGAACCGGGGAGCTGTTTTTT. It specifies CSVGTHLRTGELFF.

The chain is built from TRBV15 and TRBJ1-1, with no clear D. V was cut by 1 base and J by 3 bases, with 9 bases left in between. The CDR3 length is 14 residues. Germline V gives CDR1 LNHNV, CDR2 YYDKDF (reference sequence). CDR3 in DNA: TGTGCCACCAGCAGAGTTGACATTTACACTGAAGCTTTCTTT. It yields the protein CATSRVDIYTEAFF.

Ten or more counts support this clonotype. The CDR3 spells CATSNPTGNNQPQHF. CDR3 nucleotide sequence: TGTGCCACCAGCAACCCGACAGGTAACAATCAGCCCCAGCATTTT. The chain has TRBV15 and TRBJ1-5; possibly TRBD1 for D (6 bases). V was clipped by 4 bases and J by 3 bases, with 13 bases between them. The CDR3 spans 15 residues. In germline, CDR1 is LNHNV, CDR2 YYDKDF (reference sequence).

This clonotype has ten or more counts. The chain uses TRBV12-3 or TRBV12-4 and TRBJ2-6; no definite D call. This CDR3 spans 15 amino acids. Trimming shortened V by 6 bases and J by 0 bases, and 9 bases separated the two germline ends. The CDR3 is CASSSAGSGANVLTF. CDR3 DNA: TGTGCCAGCAGCTCAGCTGGCTCTGGGGCCAACGTCCTGACTTTC.

This clonotype appeared many times. The V gene is TRBV3-1, the J gene TRBJ2-2; TRBD2 matches at 11 bases. Losses at the gene ends were 8 bases for V and 5 bases for J; bases not matched to a gene: 4. CDR1 is LGHDT, CDR2 YNNKEL, per germline (reference sequence). The CDR3 totals 14 residues. The CDR3 spells CASVRTSGTGELFF. The CDR3, as DNA: TGTGCCAGCGTTAGGACTAGCGGGACCGGGGAGCTGTTTTTT.

This clonotype was seen repeatedly, ten times or more. This chain joins TRBV5-1 and TRBJ1-2; 9 bases fit TRBD1. J lost 3 bases, V lost 0 bases, and 0 bases had no gene match. Germline loops: CDR1 SGHRS, CDR2 YFSETQ. CDR3 size: 14 residues. CDR3 bases: TGCGCCAGCAGCTTGGGGGACAGGGACTATGGCTACACCTTC. This sequence encodes CASSLGDRDYGYTF.

This clonotype was observed many times. The chain carries TRBV6-2 or TRBV6-3 and TRBJ2-7; D may match TRBD1 or TRBD2 (5 bases each). Germline loops: CDR1 MNHEY, CDR2 SVGEGT. Trimming cost V 7 bases and J 2 bases, with 15 bases left between them. The CDR3 consists of 14 residues. As DNA, the CDR3 is TGTGCCAGCAAACCCGGGACGCCGCCCTACGAGCAGTACTTC. Amino acids: CASKPGTPPYEQYF.

CDR3 amino acids: CASSLPQTISNQPQHF. The CDR3 DNA follows: TGTGCCAGCAGTTTACCGCAAACGATTAGCAATCAGCCCCAGCATTTT. The chain employs TRBV27 and TRBJ1-5; D gene unclear. Looked up from germline, CDR1 is MNHEY and CDR2 is SMNVEV (reference sequence). Trimming stripped 2 bases from V and 0 bases from J, with 11 bases between. The CDR3 sequence is 16 residues long.

V gene TRBV7-2 combines with J gene TRBJ2-5; TRBD1 might be the D (6 bases). Germline V gene data show CDR1 as SGHTA and CDR2 as FQGNSA. The CDR3 is 16 amino acids. Trimming removed 0 bases from V and 2 bases from J, with 13 bases in between. For the CDR3, the DNA is TGTGCCAGCAGCTTAGCCCTTACAGGGTGGCAAGAGACCCAGTACTTC. It is translated as CASSLALTGWQETQYF.